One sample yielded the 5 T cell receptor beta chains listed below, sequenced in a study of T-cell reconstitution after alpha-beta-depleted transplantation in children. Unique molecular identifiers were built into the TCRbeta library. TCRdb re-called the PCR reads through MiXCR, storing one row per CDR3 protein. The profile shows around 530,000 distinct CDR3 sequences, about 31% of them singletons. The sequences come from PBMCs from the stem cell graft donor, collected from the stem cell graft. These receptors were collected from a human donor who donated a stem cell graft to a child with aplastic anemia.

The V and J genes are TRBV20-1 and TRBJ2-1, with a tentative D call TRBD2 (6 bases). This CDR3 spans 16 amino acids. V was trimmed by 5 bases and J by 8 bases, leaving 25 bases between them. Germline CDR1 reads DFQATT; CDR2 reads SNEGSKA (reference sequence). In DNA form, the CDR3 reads TGCAGTGCTGGGGCGGGGCTAGAGAACCGTTGGGATGAGCAGTTCTTC. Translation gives CSAGAGLENRWDEQFF.

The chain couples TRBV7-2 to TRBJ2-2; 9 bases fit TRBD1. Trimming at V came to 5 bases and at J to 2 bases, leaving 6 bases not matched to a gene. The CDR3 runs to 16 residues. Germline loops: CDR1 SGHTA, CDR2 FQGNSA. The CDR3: CASSRGTGINTGELFF. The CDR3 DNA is TGTGCCAGCAGCCGAGGGACAGGGATTAACACCGGGGAGCTGTTTTTT.

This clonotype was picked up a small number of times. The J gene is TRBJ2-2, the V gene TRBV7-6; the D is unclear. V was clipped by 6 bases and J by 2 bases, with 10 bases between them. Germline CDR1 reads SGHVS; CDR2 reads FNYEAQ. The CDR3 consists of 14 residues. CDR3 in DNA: TGTGCCAGCAGTGCCCCGGTTAACACCGGGGAGCTGTTTTTT. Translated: CASSAPVNTGELFF.

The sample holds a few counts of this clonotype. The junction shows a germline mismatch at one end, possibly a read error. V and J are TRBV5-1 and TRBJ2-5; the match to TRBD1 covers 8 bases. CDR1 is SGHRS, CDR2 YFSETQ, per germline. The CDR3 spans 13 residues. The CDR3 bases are TGTGCCAGCTCATCAGGGGGCGGAGAGACCCAGTACTTC. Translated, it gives CASSSGGGETQYF.

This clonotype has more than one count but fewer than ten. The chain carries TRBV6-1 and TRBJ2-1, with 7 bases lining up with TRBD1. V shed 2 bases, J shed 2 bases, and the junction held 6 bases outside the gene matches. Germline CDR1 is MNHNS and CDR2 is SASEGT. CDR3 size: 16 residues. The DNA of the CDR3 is TGTGCCAGCAGTGAAATGCGACAGGGACCCTACAATGAGCAGTTCTTC. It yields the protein CASSEMRQGPYNEQFF.